The 17 T cell receptor beta chains listed next were all sequenced from one sample in a study of Graves' ophthalmopathy and Graves' hyperthyroidism. Amplification of TCR beta CDR3 regions used RNA transcripts. First-round RT-PCR with HTBI primers preceded a second-round multiplex PCR. One entry per CDR3 protein, called by TCRdb with MiXCR from the multiplex PCR reads. The sample contains about 640,000 distinct CDR3 sequences, 35% to 50% of which appear only once. The sequencing input was peripheral blood. The receptor set was obtained from an adult man with Graves' ophthalmopathy.

This clonotype turned up a few times. The genes are TRBV7-2 and TRBJ2-7; 8 nucleotides align to TRBD2. J gave up 4 bases and V 0 bases, and 8 bases lay outside the gene matches. This CDR3 comprises 16 residues. Germline V gene data show CDR1 as SGHTA and CDR2 as FQGNSA. The chain's CDR3 is CASSLARGGRGYEQYF. The CDR3 DNA reads TGTGCCAGCAGCTTAGCCCGCGGGGGGCGGGGGTACGAGCAGTACTTC.

There are many counts of this clonotype. The chain joins TRBV7-8 to TRBJ2-2; D assignment may be TRBD1 or TRBD2 (6 bases each). The V end was cut by 4 bases, the J end by 9 bases, with 12 bases between. The CDR3 runs 13 residues. Looked up from germline, CDR1 is SGHVS and CDR2 is FQNEAQ. The CDR3 protein is CASSSRRDRELFF. The CDR3 coding sequence is TGTGCCAGCAGCTCGAGGAGGGACAGGGAGCTGTTTTTT.

V gene TRBV18 combines with J gene TRBJ1-4, with 12 bases fitting TRBD1. V was clipped by 3 bases and J by 8 bases; unmatched bases: 4. The CDR3 contains 15 residues. Per germline, CDR1 KGHSH and CDR2 LQKENI. The DNA of the CDR3 is TGTGCCAGCTCACCCGGGACAGGGGGCAACGAAAAACTGTTTTTT. It is translated as CASSPGTGGNEKLFF.

On this clonotype itself: An end of the junction does not agree with germline; a read error may underlie this. This chain uses TRBV2 with TRBJ2-7, with 9 bases matching TRBD1. The CDR3 length is 12 residues. The V gene's germline CDR1 is SNHLY and CDR2 FYNNEI. The CDR3 sequence is CASEQDGTGYSF. CDR3 in DNA: TGTGCCAGCGAGCAGGACGGGACAGGGTACTCGTTC.

This chain connects TRBV7-9 to TRBJ2-5; the D gene could be TRBD1 or TRBD2 (5 bases each). The V gene lost 4 bases and the J gene lost 8 bases, with 17 bases spanning the gap. The length of the CDR3 is 14 residues. The germline gives CDR1 SEHNR, CDR2 FQNEAQ (reference sequence). CDR3 sequence: CASSSTVVGVTQYF. Written as DNA, the CDR3 is TGTGCCAGCAGCTCCACGGTTGTGGGGGTAACCCAGTACTTC.

The chain is built from TRBV7-2 and TRBJ2-3; D is uncertain. V was cut by 11 bases and J by 4 bases, with 19 bases left in between. CDR1 and CDR2 (germline): SGHTA, FQGNSA. The CDR3 has 14 residues. CDR3 sequence reads: CAAEEHGSSDTQYF. The CDR3 DNA is TGTGCCGCAGAGGAGCACGGATCATCAGATACGCAGTATTTT. Drawing the rest from reference TRBV7-2 and TRBJ2-3, the complete variable domain is GAGVSQSPSNKVTEKGKDVELRCDPISGHTALYWYRQSLGQGLEFLIYFQGNSAPDKSGLPSDRFSAERTGGSVSTLTIQRTQQEDSAVYLCAAEEHGSSDTQYFGPGTRLTVL.

As to this clonotype: The conserved closing phenylalanine or tryptophan is absent in this CDR3, likely reflecting a read error. J is TRBJ1-1 and V is TRBV7-9; D call uncertain. Germline V gives CDR1 SEHNR, CDR2 FQNEAQ (reference sequence). V lost 5 bases and J lost 5, with 12 bases in between. The CDR3 covers 13 residues. This chain's CDR3 is CASSVDGRTEAFL. The CDR3 DNA reads TGTGCCAGCAGCGTTGACGGGAGGACTGAAGCTTTCCTT.

Note on this clonotype: At one boundary the junction diverges from the germline segment, which might be a read error. The J gene is TRBJ1-6, the V gene TRBV20-1; tentatively, D is TRBD1 (5 bases). CDR1 and CDR2 from the germline V gene are DFQATT and SNEGSKA (reference sequence). The CDR3 length is 17 residues. CDR3 sequence (DNA): TGCAGTGCCATGGGGCAGGGAGTAATCAGGAGGAATTCACCCCCCCACTTT. Protein sequence: CSAMGQGVIRRNSPPHF.

In this sample, this clonotype turned up many times. This chain uses TRBV25-1 with TRBJ1-2; D might be TRBD1 (6 bases). Deletions cut 7 bases from V and 7 bases from J, with 19 bases between. The germline V gene encodes CDR1 MGHDK and CDR2 SYGVNS. The CDR3 has 14 amino acids. The CDR3 DNA is TGTGCCAGCACCCATGGGGGCCCCGGGGGTGGCTACACCTTC. It translates to CASTHGGPGGGYTF.

The rearrangement joins TRBV7-2 to TRBJ1-2; D call uncertain. V lost 8 bases and J lost 4, with 11 bases in between. Germline V lookup: CDR1 SGHTA, CDR2 FQGNSA. The CDR3 spans 12 residues. The CDR3 spells CASSGLFYGYTF. The CDR3 nucleotides read TGTGCCAGCTCAGGACTGTTCTATGGCTACACCTTC.

This clonotype showed up many times. The V call is TRBV25-1, the J call TRBJ2-5; 11 bases match TRBD2. Germline loops: CDR1 MGHDK, CDR2 SYGVNS. The ends lost 1 base at V and 5 bases at J; junction bases unmatched: 6. This CDR3 has 16 amino acids. The CDR3 DNA reads TGTGCCAGCAGTGAATTAGCGGGAGGGCCGGGGGAGACCCAGTACTTC. Amino acids: CASSELAGGPGETQYF.

On this clonotype: A junction end diverges from the germline sequence, so it may reflect a read error. J is TRBJ1-2 and V is TRBV25-1; possible D gene TRBD1, 5 bases. Germline values: CDR1 MGHDK, CDR2 SYGVNS. This CDR3 contains 16 residues. This CDR3 is CAISNPPGRLNYGYTF. DNA of the CDR3: TGTGCCATCAGTAATCCACCGGGACGGCTGAACTATGGCTACACCTTC.

In this sample, this clonotype turned up many times. The chain carries TRBV7-3 and TRBJ2-7, with no clear D. Between the trimmed V and J ends, which lost 1 base and 5 bases, there was a span of 9 bases. This CDR3 comprises 13 residues. From germline, CDR1 is SGHTA and CDR2 FQGTGA. The CDR3 DNA follows: TGTGCCAGCAGCTTAAGGCCTCGGGACGAGCAGTACTTC. It is translated as CASSLRPRDEQYF.

The V and J genes are TRBV7-9 and TRBJ2-5; 10 bases are shared with TRBD1. Per germline, CDR1 SEHNR and CDR2 FQNEAQ (reference sequence). The V and J ends lost 5 bases and 5 bases, in that order; junction bases with no gene match: 8. The CDR3 spans 15 residues. CDR3: CASSTGTGDVETQYF. The CDR3 nucleotides are TGTGCCAGCAGCACCGGGACAGGGGATGTGGAGACCCAGTACTTC.

V usage is TRBV10-3 and J usage is TRBJ1-2, with 7 bases matching TRBD1. Germline CDR1 is ENHRY and CDR2 is SYGVKD. This CDR3 contains 13 residues. The junction had 7 bases not matched to a gene; V was cut back by 4 bases and J by 8 bases. CDR3 in amino acids: CAISVPDRVGYTF. CDR3 bases: TGTGCCATCAGTGTCCCTGACAGGGTCGGCTACACCTTC.

This clonotype was picked up many times. This chain links TRBV5-1 with TRBJ1-4; tentative D call: TRBD1 (6 bases). Germline V lookup: CDR1 SGHRS, CDR2 YFSETQ. With 0 bases removed from V and 8 bases from J, the gap between germline ends came to 11 bases. The CDR3 contains 14 residues. The CDR3, as DNA: TGCGCCAGCAGCTTGGACAGGGCTGAAGAAAAACTGTTTTTT. It yields the protein CASSLDRAEEKLFF.

The rearrangement joins TRBV15 to TRBJ1-4; possible D gene TRBD1, 5 bases. V was cut by 1 base and J by 8 bases, with 8 bases left in between. Germline V gives CDR1 LNHNV, CDR2 YYDKDF (reference sequence). The CDR3 has 13 amino acids. CDR3: CATSRVGGEKLFF. CDR3 in DNA: TGTGCCACCAGCAGAGTCGGGGGAGAAAAACTGTTTTTT.